The 9 T cell receptor beta chains in this list originate from one sample, sequenced in a study of shared clonotypes between healthy human individuals. Sequencing used immunoSEQ multiplex PCR; TCRdb keeps in-frame clones, though not all of them. Of nearly 750,000 clones listed, roughly 72% were seen once; the top ten hold about 1.8%. Sequenced: memory CD4+ T cells sorted from blood. Subset reported: CD45RA-negative fraction. Receptors were obtained from a woman aged 30 to 39 in good health.

This rearrangement joins TRBV6-6 to TRBJ2-5; D gene uncertain. Trimming took 2 bases from V and 2 from J, leaving 6 bases between them. Germline CDR1 reads MNHNY; CDR2 reads SVGAGI (reference sequence). There are 13 residues in the CDR3. The CDR3 sequence is CASSYPEQETQYF. CDR3 nucleotides: TGTGCCAGCAGTTACCCAGAACAAGAGACCCAGTACTTC.

This clone was counted only a few times. The chain is built from TRBV7-9 and TRBJ2-1; a weak D match, TRBD2 (5 bases). Germline V gives CDR1 SEHNR, CDR2 FQNEAQ (reference sequence). CDR3 length equals 13 residues. V was cut by 8 bases and J by 0 bases, with 8 bases left in between. The CDR3 DNA reads as TGTGCCAGCGAACGGGACTCCTACAATGAGCAGTTCTTC. The encoded protein is CASERDSYNEQFF.

A few counts support this clone. At one of its ends the junction is not consistent with the germline gene, which may arise from a read error. This sequence joins TRBV2 and TRBJ1-3; 9 bases align to TRBD1. CDR1 and CDR2 from the germline V gene are SNHLY and FYNNEI. The CDR3 covers 11 residues. As DNA, the CDR3 is TGTGCCAGCAGTGAGGCGGGACAGGGACATTTT. It yields the protein CASSEAGQGHF.

The CDR3 reads CASARGQGYTF. The DNA of the CDR3 is TGTGCCAGTGCGAGGGGGCAAGGCTACACCTTC. The chain links TRBV28 to TRBJ1-2, with TRBD1 identical over 7 bases. Germline V lookup: CDR1 MDHEN, CDR2 SYDVKM. The CDR3 contains 11 residues. V lost 9 bases, J lost 8 bases, and 6 bases stayed unmatched.

The chain employs TRBV10-3 and TRBJ2-1, with 14 bases matching TRBD2. Germline V gene lookup returns CDR1 ENHRY and CDR2 SYGVKD. The CDR3 is 17 amino acids. J was trimmed by 3 bases and V by 6 bases; bases with no gene match: 7. CDR3 nucleotides: TGTGCCATCAGACCCGGACTAGCGGGAGGAGACTACAATGAGCAGTTCTTC. Translation gives CAIRPGLAGGDYNEQFF.

This clone has a single count. The chain recombines TRBV28 with TRBJ2-1; D is tentatively TRBD1 or TRBD2 (5 bases each). V shed 4 bases and J shed 4 bases, with 17 bases lying between them. The CDR3 is 16 residues long. Germline-derived CDR1 and CDR2 are MDHEN and SYDVKM. CDR3 DNA sequence: TGTGCCAGCAGTTCCCTGGGGACCCTACGTTACAATGAGCAGTTCTTC. Its translation: CASSSLGTLRYNEQFF.

V and J are TRBV27 and TRBJ2-1; D is ambiguous. This CDR3 has 15 amino acids. The V end lost 2 bases, the J end lost 7 bases, and 15 bases lay between the germline ends. CDR1 and CDR2 from the germline V gene are MNHEY and SMNVEV (reference sequence). CDR3 region: CASSLGSVSTNEQFF. For the CDR3, the DNA is TGTGCCAGCAGTTTAGGCTCGGTGTCGACGAATGAGCAGTTCTTC.

The rearrangement links TRBV28 to TRBJ2-3; a weak D match, TRBD2 (5 bases). V was trimmed by 2 bases and J by 0 bases, leaving 12 bases between them. Germline V CDR1 and CDR2: MDHEN, SYDVKM. This CDR3 spans 16 amino acids. The CDR3 DNA follows: TGTGCCAGCAGTTTAAGCTTAGCGCTAAGCACAGATACGCAGTATTTT. Its protein product is CASSLSLALSTDTQYF.

The rearrangement joins TRBV4-1 to TRBJ1-4; TRBD1 aligns across 7 bases. After removal of 1 base from V and 4 bases from J, the junction contained 9 bases not matched to a gene. CDR3 length: 17 amino acids. Germline loops: CDR1 MGHRA, CDR2 YSYEKL. The CDR3 DNA sequence: TGCGCCAGCAGCCAAGTGATCTGGACAGGAGATAATGAAAAACTGTTTTTT. Protein: CASSQVIWTGDNEKLFF.